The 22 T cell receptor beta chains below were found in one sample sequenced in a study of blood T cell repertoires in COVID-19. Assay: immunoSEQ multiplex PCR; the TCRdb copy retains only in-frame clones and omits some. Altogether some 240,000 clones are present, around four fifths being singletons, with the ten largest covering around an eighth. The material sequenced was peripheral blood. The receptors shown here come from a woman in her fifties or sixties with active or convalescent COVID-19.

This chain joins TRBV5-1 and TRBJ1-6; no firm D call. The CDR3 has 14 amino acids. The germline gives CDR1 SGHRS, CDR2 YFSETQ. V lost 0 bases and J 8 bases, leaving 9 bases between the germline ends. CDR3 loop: CASSLGARDSPLHF. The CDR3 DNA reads TGCGCCAGCAGCTTGGGGGCCCGTGATTCACCCCTCCACTTT.

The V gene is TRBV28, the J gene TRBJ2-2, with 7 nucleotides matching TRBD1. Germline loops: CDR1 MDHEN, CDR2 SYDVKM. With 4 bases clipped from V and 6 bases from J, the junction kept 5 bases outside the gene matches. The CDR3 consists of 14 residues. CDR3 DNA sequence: TGTGCCAGCAGTTCCTCAGGGGGAGCCGGGGAGCTGTTTTTT. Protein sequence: CASSSSGGAGELFF.

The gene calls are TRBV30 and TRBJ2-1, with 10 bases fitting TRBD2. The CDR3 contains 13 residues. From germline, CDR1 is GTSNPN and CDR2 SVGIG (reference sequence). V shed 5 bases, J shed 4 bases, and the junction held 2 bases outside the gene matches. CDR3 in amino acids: CAWEAGGYNEQFF. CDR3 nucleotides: TGTGCCTGGGAAGCGGGGGGGTACAATGAGCAGTTCTTC. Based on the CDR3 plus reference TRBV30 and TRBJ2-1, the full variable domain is SQTIHQWPATLVQPVGSPLSLECTVEGTSNPNLYWYRQAAGRGLQLLFYSVGIGQISSEVPQNLSASRPQDRQFILSSKKLLLSDSGFYLCAWEAGGYNEQFFGPGTRLTVL.

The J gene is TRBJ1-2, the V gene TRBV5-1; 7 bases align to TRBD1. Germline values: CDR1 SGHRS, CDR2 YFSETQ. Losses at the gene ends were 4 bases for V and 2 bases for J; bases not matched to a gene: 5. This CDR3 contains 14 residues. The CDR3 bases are TGCGCCAGCAGCCCTAGACAGGGAAACTATGGCTACACCTTC. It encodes CASSPRQGNYGYTF.

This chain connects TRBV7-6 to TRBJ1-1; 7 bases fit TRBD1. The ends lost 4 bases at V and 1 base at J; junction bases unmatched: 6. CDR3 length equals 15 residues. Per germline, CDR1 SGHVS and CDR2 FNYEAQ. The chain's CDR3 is CASSSKQGQNTEAFF. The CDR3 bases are TGTGCCAGCAGCTCCAAACAGGGGCAGAACACTGAAGCTTTCTTT.

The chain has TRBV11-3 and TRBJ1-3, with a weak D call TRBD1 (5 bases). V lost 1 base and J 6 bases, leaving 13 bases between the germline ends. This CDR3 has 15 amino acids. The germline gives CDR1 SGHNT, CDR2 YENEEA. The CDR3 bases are TGTGCCAGCAGCTTAGGGGACTCGGGTTTAAACACCATATATTTT. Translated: CASSLGDSGLNTIYF.

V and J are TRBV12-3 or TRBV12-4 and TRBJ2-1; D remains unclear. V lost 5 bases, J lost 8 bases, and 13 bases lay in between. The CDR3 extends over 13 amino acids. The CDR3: CASSPLSWDEQFF. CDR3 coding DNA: TGTGCCAGCAGTCCCCTTAGCTGGGATGAGCAGTTCTTC.

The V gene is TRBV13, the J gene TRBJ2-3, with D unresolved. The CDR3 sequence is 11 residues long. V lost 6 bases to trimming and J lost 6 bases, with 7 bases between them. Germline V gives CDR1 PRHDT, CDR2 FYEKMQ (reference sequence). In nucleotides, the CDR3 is TGTGCCAGCAGTTCGAGGGATACGCAGTATTTT. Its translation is CASSSRDTQYF.

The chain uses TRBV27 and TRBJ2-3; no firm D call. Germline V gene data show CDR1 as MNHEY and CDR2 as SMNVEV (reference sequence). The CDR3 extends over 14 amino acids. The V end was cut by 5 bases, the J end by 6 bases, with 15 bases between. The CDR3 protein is CASSPPSAWDTQYF. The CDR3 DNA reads TGTGCCAGCAGTCCACCCAGTGCATGGGATACGCAGTATTTT.

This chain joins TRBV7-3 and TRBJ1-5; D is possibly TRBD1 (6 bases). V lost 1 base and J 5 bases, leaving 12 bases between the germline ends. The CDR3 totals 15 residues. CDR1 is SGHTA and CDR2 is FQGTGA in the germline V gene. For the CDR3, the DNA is TGTGCCAGCAGCTTAAAAGGGGGGGGGCATCAGCCCCAGCATTTT. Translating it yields CASSLKGGGHQPQHF.

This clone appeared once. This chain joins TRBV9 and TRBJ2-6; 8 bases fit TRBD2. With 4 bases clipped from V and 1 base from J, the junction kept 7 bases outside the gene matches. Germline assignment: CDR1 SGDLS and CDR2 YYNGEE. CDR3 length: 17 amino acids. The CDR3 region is CASSTREGLSGANVLTF. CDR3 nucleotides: TGTGCCAGCAGCACACGGGAGGGTCTTTCTGGGGCCAACGTCCTGACTTTC.

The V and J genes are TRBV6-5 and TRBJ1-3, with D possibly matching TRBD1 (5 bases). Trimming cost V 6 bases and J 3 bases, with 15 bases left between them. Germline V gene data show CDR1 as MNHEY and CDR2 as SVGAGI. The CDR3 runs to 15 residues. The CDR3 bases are TGTGCCAGCAGGGGGCTTCAGGGAGGTGGAAACACCATATATTTT. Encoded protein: CASRGLQGGGNTIYF.

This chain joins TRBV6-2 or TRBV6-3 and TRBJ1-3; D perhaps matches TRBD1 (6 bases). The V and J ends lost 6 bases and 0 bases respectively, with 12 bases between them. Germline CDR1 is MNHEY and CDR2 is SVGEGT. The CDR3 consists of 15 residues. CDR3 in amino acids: CASSDRLRSGNTIYF. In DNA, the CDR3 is TGTGCCAGCAGCGACAGGCTCCGCTCTGGAAACACCATATATTTT.

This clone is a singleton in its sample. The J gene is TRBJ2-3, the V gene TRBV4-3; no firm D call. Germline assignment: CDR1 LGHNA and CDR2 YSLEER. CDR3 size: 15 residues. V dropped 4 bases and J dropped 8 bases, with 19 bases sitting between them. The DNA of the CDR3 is TGCGCCAGCAGCCCCCAAGAGGTATCGTTGGGTACGCAGTATTTT. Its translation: CASSPQEVSLGTQYF.

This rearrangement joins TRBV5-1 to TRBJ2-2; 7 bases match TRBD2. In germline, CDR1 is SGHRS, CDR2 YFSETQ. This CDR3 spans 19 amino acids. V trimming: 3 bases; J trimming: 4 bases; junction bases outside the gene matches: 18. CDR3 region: CASSSPREGRGRVTGELFF. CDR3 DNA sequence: TGCGCCAGCAGCTCCCCGCGGGAAGGACGGGGGAGGGTCACCGGGGAGCTGTTTTTT.

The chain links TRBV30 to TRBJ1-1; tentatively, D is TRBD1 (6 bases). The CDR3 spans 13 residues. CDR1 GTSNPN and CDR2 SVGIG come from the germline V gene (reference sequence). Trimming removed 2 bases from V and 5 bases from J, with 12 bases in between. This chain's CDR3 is CAWSQGWITEAFF. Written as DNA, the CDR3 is TGTGCCTGGAGTCAGGGGTGGATTACTGAAGCTTTCTTT.

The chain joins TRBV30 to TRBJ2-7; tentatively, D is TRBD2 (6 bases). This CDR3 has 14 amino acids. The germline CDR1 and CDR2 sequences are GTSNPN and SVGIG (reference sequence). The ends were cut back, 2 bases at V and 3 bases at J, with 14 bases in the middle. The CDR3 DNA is TGTGCCTGGAGTCTTGGAGGAGGGAACTACGAGCAGTACTTC. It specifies CAWSLGGGNYEQYF. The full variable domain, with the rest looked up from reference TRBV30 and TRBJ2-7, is SQTIHQWPATLVQPVGSPLSLECTVEGTSNPNLYWYRQAAGRGLQLLFYSVGIGQISSEVPQNLSASRPQDRQFILSSKKLLLSDSGFYLCAWSLGGGNYEQYFGPGTRLTVT.

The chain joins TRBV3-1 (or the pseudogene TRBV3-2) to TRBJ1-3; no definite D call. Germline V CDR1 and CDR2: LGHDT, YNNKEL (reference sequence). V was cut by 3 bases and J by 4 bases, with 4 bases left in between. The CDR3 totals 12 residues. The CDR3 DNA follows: TGTGCCAGCAGCCATTCGGGAAACACCATATATTTT. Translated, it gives CASSHSGNTIYF.

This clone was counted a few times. CDR3 in amino acids: CASSRRRQGDEAFF. The CDR3, as DNA: TGTGCCAGTAGTCGTAGGAGACAGGGGGATGAAGCTTTCTTT. The V call is TRBV19, the J call TRBJ1-1; 9 bases match TRBD1. V dropped 5 bases and J dropped 7; count of bases not matched to a gene: 8. The CDR3 is 14 residues long. Germline-derived CDR1 and CDR2 are LNHDA and SQIVND (reference sequence).

CDR3: CSVGRGSSYEQYF. The CDR3, as DNA: TGCAGCGTCGGCCGGGGGAGCTCCTACGAGCAGTACTTC. The rearrangement links TRBV29-1 to TRBJ2-7; D might be TRBD2 (6 bases). Trimming left V 6 bases short and J 0 bases short, with 12 bases between. Germline CDR1 SQVTM, CDR2 ANQGSEA. The length of the CDR3 is 13 residues.

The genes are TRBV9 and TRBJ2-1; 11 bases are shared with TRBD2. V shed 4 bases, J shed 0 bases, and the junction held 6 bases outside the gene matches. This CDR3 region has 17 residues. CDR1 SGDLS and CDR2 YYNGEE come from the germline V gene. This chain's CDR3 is CASSQTSGASSYNEQFF. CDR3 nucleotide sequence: TGTGCCAGCAGCCAGACTAGCGGGGCTAGCTCCTACAATGAGCAGTTCTTC.

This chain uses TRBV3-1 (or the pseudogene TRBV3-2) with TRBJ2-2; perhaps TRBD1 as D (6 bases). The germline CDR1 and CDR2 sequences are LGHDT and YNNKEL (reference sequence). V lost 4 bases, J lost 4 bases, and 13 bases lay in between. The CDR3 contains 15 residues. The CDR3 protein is CASSLRDTRTGELFF. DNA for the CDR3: TGTGCCAGCAGCCTCCGGGACACACGCACCGGGGAGCTGTTTTTT.